These T cell receptor beta chains were read from a single sample in a study of Graves' ophthalmopathy and Graves' hyperthyroidism. TCRdb itself ran the multiplex PCR reads through MiXCR, one entry per CDR3 protein. The table shows roughly 500,000 distinct CDR3 sequences, with under 15% occurring only once. The sequenced sample consisted of blood. The receptor set was obtained from a woman in her 30s with Graves' ophthalmopathy. The CDR3 runs from the conserved cysteine through the conserved F or W. D genes are given only for firm matches. Size tells how often a clone was seen (once, few, many) or the class of an expanded clone, and some rows leave it out.

V	D	size	J	CDR3	DNA
TRBV11-2	.	.	TRBJ1-5	CASSAVGGGQPQHF	TGTGCCAGCAGCGCCGTTGGGGGAGGGCAGCCCCAGCATTTT
TRBV7-2	.	many	TRBJ2-5	CASSLSVGLQETQYF	TGTGCCAGCAGCTTATCGGTTGGTCTTCAAGAGACCCAGTACTTC
TRBV4-3	TRBD1	.	TRBJ2-7	CASSQAGTADSYEQYF	TGCGCCAGCAGCCAAGCCGGGACAGCAGACTCCTACGAGCAGTACTTC
TRBV5-6	.	once	TRBJ1-2	CASTPAGQDGYTF	TGTGCCAGCACACCGGCGGGCCAGGATGGCTACACCTTC
TRBV6-1	TRBD1	many	TRBJ2-5	CASRADRGRIKLGETQYF	TGTGCCAGCAGGGCGGACAGGGGGCGTATAAAGTTAGGGGAGACCCAGTACTTC
TRBV9	.	many	TRBJ2-5	CASSVSEETQYF	TGTGCCAGCAGCGTTTCGGAAGAGACCCAGTACTTC
TRBV5-6	.	few	TRBJ1-1	CASSLGNTKAFF	TGTGCCAGCAGCTTGGGAAACACTAAAGCTTTCTTT
TRBV7-2	.	.	TRBJ2-7	CASSRSASYEQYF	TGTGCCAGCAGCCGGTCGGCTTCCTACGAGCAGTACTTC
TRBV7-9	.	many	TRBJ1-5	CASSLDRGPQHF	TGTGCCAGCAGCCTGGACCGGGGGCCCCAGCATTTT
TRBV11-2	.	many	TRBJ2-5	CASSLDSQVKTQYF	TGTGCCAGCAGCTTAGATTCCCAGGTTAAGACCCAGTACTTC
TRBV6-1	.	many	TRBJ1-2	CASSPGGVNYGYTF	TGTGCCAGCAGCCCCGGGGGTGTTAACTATGGCTACACCTTC
TRBV28	.	many	TRBJ2-7	CASFHRDTSYEQYF	TGTGCCAGCTTCCACCGGGACACCTCCTACGAGCAGTACTTC
TRBV20-1	.	.	TRBJ1-2	CSARVYGGAPAPNYGYTF	TGCAGTGCTAGAGTGTATGGGGGCGCTCCTGCCCCTAACTATGGCTACACCTTC
TRBV5-1	TRBD1	.	TRBJ2-6	CASSLAQGGLPGANVLTF	TGCGCCAGCAGCTTGGCCCAAGGGGGCCTTCCTGGGGCCAACGTCCTGACTTTC
TRBV7-9	TRBD2	.	TRBJ2-5	CASSTLLASFQETQYF	TGTGCCAGCAGCACCTTACTAGCGAGTTTCCAAGAGACCCAGTACTTC
TRBV7-3	.	many	TRBJ2-2	CASSIRASGPGELFF	TGTGCCAGCAGCATACGGGCTTCAGGACCCGGGGAGCTGTTTTTT
TRBV28	TRBD1	many	TRBJ1-5	CASSFGDSGGGYWSNQPQHF	TGTGCCAGCAGTTTTGGGGACAGCGGTGGAGGGTATTGGAGCAATCAGCCCCAGCATTTT
TRBV5-5	.	many	TRBJ1-5	CASSLAQGIQPQHF	TGTGCCAGCAGCTTGGCGCAGGGCATCCAGCCCCAGCATTTT
TRBV12-5	TRBD2	few	TRBJ2-5	CASGLGLAGVQETQYF	TGTGCTAGTGGTTTGGGACTAGCGGGTGTCCAAGAGACCCAGTACTTC
TRBV6-1	.	few	TRBJ2-2	CASSVPGGELTGELFF	TGTGCCAGCAGTGTCCCGGGTGGGGAATTGACCGGGGAGCTGTTTTTT
TRBV20-1	.	many	TRBJ2-7	CSATGPGYEQYF	TGCAGTGCTACGGGGCCTGGGTACGAGCAGTACTTC
TRBV7-8	.	many	TRBJ2-2	CASSLASRGTGELFF	TGTGCCAGCAGCTTAGCATCACGTGGGACCGGGGAGCTGTTTTTT
TRBV11-2	.	few	TRBJ2-2	CASSLWDRTNTGELFF	TGTGCCAGCAGCTTATGGGATAGAACAAACACCGGGGAGCTGTTTTTT
TRBV12-3/TRBV12-4	.	many	TRBJ2-7	CASALGSEQYF	TGTGCCAGCGCTTTGGGGTCGGAGCAGTACTTC
TRBV12-3/TRBV12-4	.	.	TRBJ1-5	CASSQRGPQHF	TGTGCCAGCAGCCAAAGGGGGCCCCAGCATTTT